This TCR beta chain came from a study of PD-1 blockade in classical Hodgkin lymphoma. Documented time point: newly diagnosed, previously untreated cHL patient sample. As a comparison, the study used PBMCs from newly diagnosed, untreated classical Hodgkin lymphoma. Concerning this clone: Antigen specificity is unknown.

Findings and caveats of the study: The origin of the repertoire differences remains undefined, with disease activity or prior therapy as possible causes. When set against healthy donors, newly diagnosed patients were reported to show lower baseline TCR diversity.

Repertoires were generated with immunoSEQ multiplex PCR, while TCRdb's copy carries only in-frame clones and drops some. The table lists tens of thousands of clones, about 94% of them singletons. The sequenced sample consisted of peripheral blood mononuclear cells (PBMCs). The source is a human donor with classical Hodgkin lymphoma.

The CDR3 region is CASSLTGDGYTF. CDR3 sequence (DNA): TGTGCCAGCAGCCTGACAGGGGACGGCTACACCTTC. The chain is built from TRBV7-6 and TRBJ1-2; 8 nucleotides agree with TRBD1. The CDR3 covers 12 residues. The germline gives CDR1 SGHVS, CDR2 FNYEAQ. V lost 5 bases and J lost 8; bases outside the gene matches: 4.